This T cell receptor (beta chain) is drawn from a study of CD8 T cells in Susac syndrome. With random hexamers, 0.5 to 1 ug RNA was reverse transcribed. MiXCR, applied by TCRdb to the immunoSEQ multiplex PCR reads, yields one record per CDR3 protein. The sample comprises 250,000 to 300,000 distinct CDR3 sequences, around 85% of which are singletons, and approximately 0.2% rests with the top ten. The CDR3 totals 13 residues. Per germline, CDR1 MNHEY and CDR2 SVGEGT. V shed 8 bases and J shed 4 bases, with 15 bases lying between them. The specimen sequenced was CD8+ T cells from PBMCs. V and J are TRBV6-2 or TRBV6-3 and TRBJ2-7; D is perhaps TRBD1 or TRBD2 (6 bases each). This TCR was recovered from a human donor with multiple sclerosis. CDR3 nucleotide sequence: TGTGCCAGCGACTTAGGAGGGGGATACGAGCAGTACTTC. Translation: CASDLGGGYEQYF.